Following are 27 T cell receptor beta chains from one sample sequenced in a study of OX40 agonist ivuxolimab in advanced cancers. Here immunoSEQ multiplex PCR was the method, and the copy in TCRdb shows in-frame clones only, minus some. Of 68,000 or so clones listed, 85% to 95% are singletons. The specimen was CD4+ or CD8+ T cells sorted from blood, collected in a trial of the OX40 agonist ivuxolimab. The receptors were gathered from an adult with an advanced solid tumor such as melanoma, head and neck, liver or kidney cancer.

This chain connects TRBV19 to TRBJ1-5; D is perhaps TRBD1 (5 bases). This CDR3 spans 22 amino acids. V lost 3 bases and J 4 bases, leaving 34 bases between the germline ends. Germline V CDR1 and CDR2: LNHDA, SQIVND (reference sequence). CDR3 sequence reads: CASSILRAWDGGLGVFNQPQHF. The CDR3 bases are TGTGCCAGTAGTATTTTGAGGGCTTGGGACGGCGGGCTGGGGGTTTTTAATCAGCCCCAGCATTTT.

This chain joins TRBV29-1 and TRBJ2-5; TRBD2 aligns across 8 bases. V gave up 3 bases and J gave up 5 bases; unmatched junction bases: 2. Germline V gene sequence: CDR1 SQVTM, CDR2 ANQGSEA. The CDR3 has 12 amino acids. CDR3 nucleotide sequence: TGCAGCGTTGACCGGGGGGGGGAGACCCAGTACTTC. Encoded protein: CSVDRGGETQYF.

J is TRBJ1-4 and V is TRBV7-3, with 10 bases identical to TRBD1. The CDR3 totals 18 residues. The V segment lost 7 bases and the J segment 0 bases; nucleotides outside the gene matches: 11. CDR1 SGHTA and CDR2 FQGTGA come from the germline V gene. As DNA, the CDR3 is TGTGCCAGCACCCAGCCCCGGGACAGGGGAACAACTAATGAAAAACTGTTTTTT. It is translated as CASTQPRDRGTTNEKLFF.

Here the CDR3 DNA reads TGTGCCAGCGGGGTCAGCGAATACTACGAGCAGTACTTC. Protein product: CASGVSEYYEQYF. J is TRBJ2-7 and V is TRBV7-8; D not certain. The CDR3 contains 13 residues. The V gene's germline CDR1 is SGHVS and CDR2 FQNEAQ. V was pared by 8 bases and J by 3 bases, with 14 bases between.

This clone was recorded a few times. V is TRBV6-6 and J is TRBJ2-6, with a possible D match to TRBD1 (6 bases). This CDR3 is 14 amino acids long. Germline CDR1 MNHNY, CDR2 SVGAGI (reference sequence). V dropped 6 bases and J dropped 1 base, with 7 bases sitting between them. CDR3 sequence: CASSGTSGANVLTF. CDR3 nucleotides: TGTGCCAGCAGCGGGACATCTGGGGCCAACGTCCTGACTTTC.

This chain connects TRBV7-9 to TRBJ2-1; either TRBD1 or TRBD2 may fit D (6 bases each). Germline CDR1 reads SEHNR; CDR2 reads FQNEAQ (reference sequence). V was shortened by 4 bases and J by 1 base, with 14 bases between the two germline ends. This CDR3 comprises 16 residues. The DNA of the CDR3 is TGTGCCAGCAGCTCTTACAGGGCGGGATCCTACAATGAGCAGTTCTTC. Its translation is CASSSYRAGSYNEQFF.

The genes are TRBV11-3 and TRBJ1-2, with D possibly TRBD1 on 6 matching bases. The CDR3 totals 16 residues. In germline, CDR1 is SGHNT, CDR2 YENEEA. V gave up 0 bases and J gave up 8 bases, with 19 bases separating them. This CDR3 is CASSLDDGTRIRGYTF. CDR3 nucleotides: TGTGCCAGCAGCTTAGACGATGGGACACGAATAAGGGGCTACACCTTC.

This rearrangement joins TRBV4-1 to TRBJ1-2; the D gene is possibly TRBD1 (5 bases). Trimming took 0 bases from V and 2 from J, leaving 10 bases between them. This CDR3 spans 15 amino acids. From germline, CDR1 is MGHRA and CDR2 YSYEKL. The CDR3 nucleotides are TGCGCCAGCAGCCAAGATCCTAACAGGAACTATGGCTACACCTTC. It translates to CASSQDPNRNYGYTF.

The V gene is TRBV11-3, the J gene TRBJ1-5; D is ambiguous. The V and J ends lost 1 base and 1 base respectively, with 17 bases between them. Germline V gives CDR1 SGHNT, CDR2 YENEEA. The CDR3 runs 18 residues. The CDR3 region is CASSLGLSTRGSNQPQHF. In nucleotides, the CDR3 is TGTGCCAGCAGCTTAGGTCTCAGTACACGCGGGAGCAATCAGCCCCAGCATTTT.

This chain links TRBV5-5 with TRBJ1-1; D gene ambiguous. Between the trimmed V and J ends, which lost 0 bases and 1 base, there was a span of 7 bases. CDR1 is SGHKS and CDR2 is YYEKEE in the germline V gene (reference sequence). The CDR3 is 14 residues long. CDR3 protein: CASSLVGRNTEAFF. Written as DNA, the CDR3 is TGTGCCAGCAGCTTGGTAGGCAGGAACACTGAAGCTTTCTTT.

The chain employs TRBV29-1 and TRBJ1-1, with D unresolved. Germline V gives CDR1 SQVTM, CDR2 ANQGSEA. This CDR3 has 14 residues. V was shortened by 5 bases and J by 4 bases, with 17 bases between the two germline ends. The CDR3 region has the DNA TGCAGCGTTTACCGTGGAATAGGAGGCACTGAAGCTTTCTTT. Translating gives CSVYRGIGGTEAFF.

This clone was counted a single time. J is TRBJ2-7 and V is TRBV6-1; possible D gene TRBD2, 5 bases. Germline loops: CDR1 MNHNS, CDR2 SASEGT. The CDR3 is made up of 13 amino acids. V shed 7 bases and J shed 0 bases, with 10 bases lying between them. The CDR3 DNA reads TGTGCCAGCAAGGACTTGAGCTCCTACGAGCAGTACTTC. Residues: CASKDLSSYEQYF.

This chain connects TRBV18 to TRBJ2-3, with 10 bases lining up with TRBD2. This CDR3 has 15 residues. The J segment lost 11 bases and the V segment lost 4 bases, leaving 12 bases of the junction unmatched. CDR1 and CDR2 (germline): KGHSH, LQKENI. The CDR3: CASSLWTSGGGLQYF. DNA for the CDR3: TGTGCCAGCTCACTATGGACTAGCGGAGGAGGGTTGCAGTATTTT.

The rearrangement links TRBV6-1 to TRBJ1-2, with unresolved D. Germline V gene data show CDR1 as MNHNS and CDR2 as SASEGT. The CDR3 has 14 amino acids. V shed 1 base and J shed 8 bases, with 14 bases lying between them. The CDR3, as DNA: TGTGCCAGCAGTGAAGTCGGACGGTTTGGAGGCTACACCTTC. This translates into CASSEVGRFGGYTF.

The chain joins TRBV7-6 to TRBJ2-2, with D tentatively TRBD2 (5 bases). This CDR3 has 15 amino acids. CDR1 is SGHVS and CDR2 is FNYEAQ in the germline V gene. V was clipped by 2 bases and J by 5 bases, with 12 bases between them. The CDR3 loop is CASSLRSGWTGELFF. CDR3 nucleotide sequence: TGTGCCAGCAGCTTACGATCGGGGTGGACCGGGGAGCTGTTTTTT.

This rearrangement joins TRBV19 to TRBJ2-1; possibly TRBD2 for D (6 bases). Germline-derived CDR1 and CDR2 are LNHDA and SQIVND (reference sequence). The CDR3 runs to 15 residues. The V end was cut by 5 bases, the J end by 4 bases, with 15 bases between. In DNA form, the CDR3 reads TGTGCCAGTAGTCCCTCGGGCGGGGTTTACAATGAGCAGTTCTTC. This encodes CASSPSGGVYNEQFF.

Written as DNA, the CDR3 is TGCGCCAGCAGCTTGGCAGGGGCGGAGCTCTACGAGCAGTACTTC. Residues: CASSLAGAELYEQYF. V gene TRBV5-1 combines with J gene TRBJ2-7, with D tentatively TRBD1 (6 bases). CDR1 is SGHRS, CDR2 YFSETQ, per germline. V lost 0 bases to trimming and J lost 3 bases, with 13 bases between them. This CDR3 has 15 amino acids.

The chain couples TRBV18 to TRBJ2-6; 9 nucleotides match TRBD2. The CDR3 has 19 residues. CDR1 and CDR2 from the germline V gene are KGHSH and LQKENI. J gave up 0 bases and V 3 bases, and 9 bases lay outside the gene matches. The CDR3 sequence: CASSPFSLAGNSGANVLTF. Written as DNA, the CDR3 is TGTGCCAGCTCACCGTTTAGTCTAGCGGGGAACTCTGGGGCCAACGTCCTGACTTTC.

This chain links TRBV6-6 with TRBJ2-7, with D perhaps TRBD1 (6 bases). Germline values: CDR1 MNHNY, CDR2 SVGAGI (reference sequence). The CDR3 has 12 amino acids. V was shortened by 4 bases and J by 7 bases, with 11 bases between the two germline ends. In DNA, the CDR3 is TGTGCCAGCAGTTTCACCGGGACAGAGCAGTACTTC. Translating gives CASSFTGTEQYF.

The gene calls are TRBV5-8 and TRBJ1-1; no clear D gene. The CDR3 covers 12 residues. V shed 4 bases and J shed 4 bases, with 8 bases lying between them. Per the germline V gene, CDR1 is SGHTS and CDR2 is YDEGEE. The CDR3 here is CASSRFSTEAFF. The CDR3 DNA sequence: TGTGCCAGCAGCCGTTTCAGCACTGAAGCTTTCTTT.

The V call is TRBV6-1, the J call TRBJ1-5; 7 bases map to TRBD1. Germline CDR1 is MNHNS and CDR2 is SASEGT. V shed 6 bases and J 1 base; nucleotides not matched to a gene: 6. The CDR3 extends over 15 amino acids. CDR3 sequence reads: CASRRQGGSNQPQHF. DNA for the CDR3: TGTGCCAGCAGACGACAGGGTGGAAGCAATCAGCCCCAGCATTTT.

This rearrangement joins TRBV4-1 to TRBJ1-2; perhaps TRBD1 as D (5 bases). Trimming removed 1 base from V and 8 bases from J, with 17 bases in between. Germline V CDR1 and CDR2: MGHRA, YSYEKL. The CDR3 sequence is 15 residues long. CDR3 DNA sequence: TGCGCCAGCAGCCAAGCTCTGTCCAGGGAAGAGGGCTACACCTTC. Residues: CASSQALSREEGYTF.

The chain couples TRBV6-1 to TRBJ2-7; 10 positions agree with TRBD2. In germline, CDR1 is MNHNS, CDR2 SASEGT. The junction had 6 bases not matched to a gene; V was cut back by 5 bases and J by 2 bases. The CDR3 contains 15 residues. This chain's CDR3 is CASSLSGGDTYEQYF. CDR3 in DNA: TGTGCCAGCAGTTTGAGCGGGGGGGACACCTACGAGCAGTACTTC.

V usage is TRBV5-1 and J usage is TRBJ2-2; 9 nucleotides match TRBD2. The CDR3 has 15 residues. V lost 7 bases and J lost 2; bases outside the gene matches: 6. In germline, CDR1 is SGHRS, CDR2 YFSETQ. The CDR3, as DNA: TGCGCCAGCGGAAGACTAGCGGATAACACCGGGGAGCTGTTTTTT. It yields the protein CASGRLADNTGELFF.

This chain joins TRBV5-4 and TRBJ2-7; 10 nucleotides match TRBD2. Germline V gene sequence: CDR1 SGHNT, CDR2 YYREEE (reference sequence). After removal of 4 bases from V and 4 bases from J, the junction contained 11 bases not matched to a gene. The CDR3 spans 16 residues. CDR3 nucleotides: TGTGCCAGCAGCCAAGAGTTAGCGGGGGGATTGTACGAGCAGTACTTC. This sequence encodes CASSQELAGGLYEQYF.

A note on this clone: One end of the junction is discordant with germline, which a read error may explain. V and J are TRBV19 and TRBJ2-3; 7 bases match TRBD1. This CDR3 region has 17 residues. CDR1 is LNHDA, CDR2 SQIVND, per germline (reference sequence). The CDR3 DNA sequence: TGTGCTAGTAGTATAGGATTGTCGACAGGGAGCACAGATACGCAGTATTTT. Protein product: CASSIGLSTGSTDTQYF.

The chain couples TRBV7-3 to TRBJ2-2; D unclear. Trimming removed 5 bases from V and 2 bases from J, with 15 bases in between. Germline lookup yields CDR1 SGHTA and CDR2 FQGTGA. The CDR3 is made up of 16 amino acids. The CDR3 region has the DNA TGTGCCAGCAGCCCCCCCGGTATGGAAAACACCGGGGAGCTGTTTTTT. It encodes CASSPPGMENTGELFF. The full variable domain, in which reference TRBV7-3 and TRBJ2-2 provide the parts outside the CDR3, is GAGVSQTPSNKVTEKGKYVELRCDPISGHTALYWYRQSLGQGPEFLIYFQGTGAADDSGLPNDRFFAVRPEGSVSTLKIQRTERGDSAVYLCASSPPGMENTGELFFGEGSRLTVL.